The present entry profiles one TCR beta chain with its context. The record originates from a study of T cell clones after liver transplantation. Overall study: TCRbeta sequencing after a pre-transplant mixed lymphocyte reaction identified graft-donor-reactive clones, later tracked in post-transplant blood. Patients counted as tolerant after at least one year off all immunosuppression, enzymes not exceeding twice normal.

V lost 0 bases and J lost 2, with 5 bases in between. The CDR3 runs 13 residues. Germline CDR1 SEHNR, CDR2 FQNEAQ (reference sequence). CD3+CD4+ and CD3+CD8+ cells were FACS-sorted from thawed unstimulated PBMCs. Assay used: immunoSEQ multiplex PCR; TCRdb lists only in-frame clones, some missing. This table has more than 95,000 clones, 84% appearing once. The sample in question was CD4+ T cells from blood, obtained roughly 50 months after liver transplant. This sequence joins TRBV7-9 and TRBJ2-7; D gene ambiguous. The clonotype originates from a human patient who received a liver transplant. A subset of T cells may come from the graft donor. CDR3 sequence: CASSLATAYEQYF. The CDR3 DNA sequence: TGTGCCAGCAGCTTAGCAACAGCCTACGAGCAGTACTTC. Full variable domain (outside the CDR3, taken from reference TRBV7-9 and TRBJ2-7): DTGVSQNPRHKITKRGQNVTFRCDPISEHNRLYWYRQTLGQGPEFLTYFQNEAQLEKSRLLSDRFSAERPKGSFSTLEIQRTEQGDSAMYLCASSLATAYEQYFGPGTRLTVT.